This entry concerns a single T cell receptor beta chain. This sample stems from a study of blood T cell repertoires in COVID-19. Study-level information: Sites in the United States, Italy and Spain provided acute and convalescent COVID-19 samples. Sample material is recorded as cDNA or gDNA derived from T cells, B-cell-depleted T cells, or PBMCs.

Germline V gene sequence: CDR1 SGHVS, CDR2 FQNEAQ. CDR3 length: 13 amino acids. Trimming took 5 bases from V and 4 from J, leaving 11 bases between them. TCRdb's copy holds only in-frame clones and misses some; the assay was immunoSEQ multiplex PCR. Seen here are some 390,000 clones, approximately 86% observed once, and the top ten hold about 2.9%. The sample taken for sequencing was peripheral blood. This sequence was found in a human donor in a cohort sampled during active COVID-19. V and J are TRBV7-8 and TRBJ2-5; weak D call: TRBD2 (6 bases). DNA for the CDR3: TGTGCCAGCAGCACGGACGGGGGAGAGACCCAGTACTTC. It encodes CASSTDGGETQYF.